This TCR beta chain was recorded in a study of T cells after posttransplantation cyclophosphamide. Findings and limits, study-wide: TRB overlap between skin or GI tissue T cells and blood was limited.

Generated by immunoSEQ multiplex PCR, the TCRdb table keeps only in-frame clones and is missing some. The sample shows about 22,000 clones, none of them appearing just once. This clone occurred many times. Its antigen is unidentified. The CDR3 contains 14 residues. The source is a woman aged 45 to 65 in good health, CMV-negative, and a related stem cell transplant donor. Sequenced input: PBMCs. The chain joins TRBV21-1 to TRBJ2-5; TRBD2, the D gene given by the table, was not confirmed from the DNA. TRBV21-1 is noted as a pseudogene. The CDR3 bases are TGTGCCAGCAGCAAAGGGGGGGGCCAAGAGACCCAGTACTTC. Protein sequence: CASSKGGGQETQYF.